Listed below are T cell receptor beta chains from one sample, sequenced in a study of blood T cell repertoires in COVID-19. Generated by immunoSEQ multiplex PCR, the TCRdb table keeps only in-frame clones and is missing some. Among some 300,000 clones listed, roughly 86% were seen once. The sequenced sample was peripheral blood. These TCRs come from a woman in her twenties or thirties with COVID-19, enrolled during active disease. Both conserved end residues are part of each CDR3. Clone size is not always given. Where it is, it says once, few, many or a class for expanded clones.

TRBJ1-1,TRBV12-3/TRBV12-4,-,CASSWGLYTEAFF
TRBJ2-1,TRBV4-2,-,CASSQDLPGQIFYNEQFF
TRBJ2-5,TRBV9,-,CASSVELVGTQYF
TRBJ1-1,TRBV5-6,-,CASSVSGVNTEAFF
TRBJ2-5,TRBV5-4,once,CASSPQVGGGASETQYF
TRBJ1-2,TRBV6-5,-,CASRGTGSNGYTF
TRBJ2-2,TRBV3-1/TRBV3-2,-,CASSLNAGAGELFF
TRBJ1-6,TRBV6-5,-,CASSSQSSYNSPLHF
TRBJ1-2,TRBV2,-,CAFDPGPEGLNYGYTF
TRBJ1-2,TRBV28,few,CASSLMGQGNYGYTF
TRBJ2-7,TRBV5-1,-,CASSFQGINYEQYF
TRBJ1-1,TRBV18,-,CASSPLGGTEAFF
TRBJ2-5,TRBV3-1/TRBV3-2,-,CASSQGSGGPAGTQYF
TRBJ1-2,TRBV6-5,-,CASSPSRVGNYGYTF